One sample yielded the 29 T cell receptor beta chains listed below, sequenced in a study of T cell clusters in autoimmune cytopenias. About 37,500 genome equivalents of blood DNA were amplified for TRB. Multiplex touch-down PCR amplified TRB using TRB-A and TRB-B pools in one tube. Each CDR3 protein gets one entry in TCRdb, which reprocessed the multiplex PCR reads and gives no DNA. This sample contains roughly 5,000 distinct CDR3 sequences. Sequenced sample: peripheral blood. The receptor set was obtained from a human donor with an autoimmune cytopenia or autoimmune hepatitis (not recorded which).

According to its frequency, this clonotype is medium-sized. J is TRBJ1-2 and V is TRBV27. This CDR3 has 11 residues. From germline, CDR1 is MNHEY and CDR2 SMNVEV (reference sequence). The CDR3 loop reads CASSGSYGYTF.

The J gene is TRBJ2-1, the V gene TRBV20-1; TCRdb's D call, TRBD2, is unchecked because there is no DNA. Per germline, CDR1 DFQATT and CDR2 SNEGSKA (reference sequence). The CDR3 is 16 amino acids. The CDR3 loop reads CSANGLAGAFGNEQFF.

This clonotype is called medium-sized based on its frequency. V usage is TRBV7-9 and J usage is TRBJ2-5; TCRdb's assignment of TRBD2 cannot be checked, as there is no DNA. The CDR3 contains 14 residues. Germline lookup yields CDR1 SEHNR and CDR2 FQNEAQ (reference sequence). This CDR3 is CASSKARDQETQYF.

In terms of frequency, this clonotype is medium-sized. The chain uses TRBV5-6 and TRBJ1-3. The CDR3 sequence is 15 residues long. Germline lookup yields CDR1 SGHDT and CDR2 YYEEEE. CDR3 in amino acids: CASSLEGSAGNTIYF.

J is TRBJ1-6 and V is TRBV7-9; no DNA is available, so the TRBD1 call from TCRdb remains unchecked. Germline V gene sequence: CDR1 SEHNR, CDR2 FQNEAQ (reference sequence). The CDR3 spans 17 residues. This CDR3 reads CASSPGGRPTYNSPLHF. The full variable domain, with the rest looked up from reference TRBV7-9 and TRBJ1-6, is DTGVSQNPRHKITKRGQNVTFRCDPISEHNRLYWYRQTLGQGPEFLTYFQNEAQLEKSRLLSDRFSAERPKGSFSTLEIQRTEQGDSAMYLCASSPGGRPTYNSPLHFGNGTRLTVT.

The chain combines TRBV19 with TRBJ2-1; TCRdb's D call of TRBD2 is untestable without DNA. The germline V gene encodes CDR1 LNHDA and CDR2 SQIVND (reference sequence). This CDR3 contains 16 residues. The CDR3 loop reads CASSATGLADYNEQFF. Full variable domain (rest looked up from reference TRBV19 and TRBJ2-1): DGGITQSPKYLFRKEGQNVTLSCEQNLNHDAMYWYRQDPGQGLRLIYYSQIVNDFQKGDIAEGYSVSREKKESFPLTVTSAQKNPTAFYLCASSATGLADYNEQFFGPGTRLTVL.

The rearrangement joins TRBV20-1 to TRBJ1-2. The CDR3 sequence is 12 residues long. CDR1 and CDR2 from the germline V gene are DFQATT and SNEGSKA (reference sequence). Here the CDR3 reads CSARSPLGGYTF.

The CDR3 protein is CASSQQGTGGNTIYF. The genes are TRBV25-1 and TRBJ1-3; TCRdb picks TRBD1, but there is no DNA to check that call. The CDR3 is made up of 15 amino acids. Germline V gives CDR1 MGHDK, CDR2 SYGVNS.

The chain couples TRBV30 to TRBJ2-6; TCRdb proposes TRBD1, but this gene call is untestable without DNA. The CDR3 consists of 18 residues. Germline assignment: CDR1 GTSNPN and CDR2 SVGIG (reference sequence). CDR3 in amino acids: CAWSHTGGARSGANVLTF.

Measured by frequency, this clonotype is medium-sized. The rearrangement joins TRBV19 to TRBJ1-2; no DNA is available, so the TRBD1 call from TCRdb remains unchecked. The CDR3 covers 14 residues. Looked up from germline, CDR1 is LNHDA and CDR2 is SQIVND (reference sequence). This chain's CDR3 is CASTRGGGPGGYTF.

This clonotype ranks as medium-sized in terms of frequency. The CDR3 is CASSLTSGGYNEQFF. The genes are TRBV12-3 or TRBV12-4 and TRBJ2-1; the D gene TCRdb calls, TRBD2, cannot be checked with no DNA. There are 15 residues in the CDR3.

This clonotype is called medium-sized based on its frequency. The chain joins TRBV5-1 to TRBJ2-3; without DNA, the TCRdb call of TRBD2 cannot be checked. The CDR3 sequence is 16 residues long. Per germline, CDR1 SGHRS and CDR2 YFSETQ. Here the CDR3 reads CASSRRTGVRTDTQYF.

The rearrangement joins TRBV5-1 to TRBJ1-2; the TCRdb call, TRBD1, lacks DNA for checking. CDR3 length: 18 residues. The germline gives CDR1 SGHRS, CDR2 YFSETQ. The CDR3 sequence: CASSLVSQGIGDTRGYTF.

CDR3 residues: CASSPGGMYGYTF. V and J are TRBV18 and TRBJ1-2. Germline V gene lookup returns CDR1 KGHSH and CDR2 LQKENI. The CDR3 runs 13 residues.

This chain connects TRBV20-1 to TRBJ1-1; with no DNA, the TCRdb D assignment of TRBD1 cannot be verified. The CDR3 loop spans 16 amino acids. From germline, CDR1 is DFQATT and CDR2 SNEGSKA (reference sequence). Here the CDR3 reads CSATQHAGASGTEAFF.

The CDR3 sequence: CASSFSRGSGNTIYF. V and J are TRBV5-1 and TRBJ1-3. The germline V gene has CDR1 SGHRS and CDR2 YFSETQ. CDR3 length: 15 residues.

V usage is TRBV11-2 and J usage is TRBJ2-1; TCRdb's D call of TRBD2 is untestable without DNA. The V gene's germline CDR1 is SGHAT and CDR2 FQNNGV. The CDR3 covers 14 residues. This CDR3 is CASSLGGTFGEQFF.

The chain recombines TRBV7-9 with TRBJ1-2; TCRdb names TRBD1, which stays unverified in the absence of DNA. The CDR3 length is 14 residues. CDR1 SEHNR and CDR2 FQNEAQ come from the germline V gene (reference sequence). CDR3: CATSRTGGALGYTF.

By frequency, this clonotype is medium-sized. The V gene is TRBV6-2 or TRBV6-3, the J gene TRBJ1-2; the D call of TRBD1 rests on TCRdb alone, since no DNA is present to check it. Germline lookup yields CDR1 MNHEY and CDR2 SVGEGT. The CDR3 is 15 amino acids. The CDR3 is CASSYSTRGGYGYTF.

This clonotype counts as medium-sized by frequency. The CDR3 region is CASSNSLAGGNEQFF. The genes are TRBV19 and TRBJ2-1; TCRdb gives TRBD2 as the D gene, but with no DNA this cannot be confirmed. This CDR3 contains 15 residues. CDR1 LNHDA and CDR2 SQIVND come from the germline V gene (reference sequence). Complete variable domain (other parts from reference TRBV19 and TRBJ2-1): DGGITQSPKYLFRKEGQNVTLSCEQNLNHDAMYWYRQDPGQGLRLIYYSQIVNDFQKGDIAEGYSVSREKKESFPLTVTSAQKNPTAFYLCASSNSLAGGNEQFFGPGTRLTVL.

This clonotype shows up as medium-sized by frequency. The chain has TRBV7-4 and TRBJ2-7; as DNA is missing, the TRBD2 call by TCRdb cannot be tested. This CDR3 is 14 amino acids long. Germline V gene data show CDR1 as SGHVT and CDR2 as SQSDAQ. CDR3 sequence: CASSFSSGPYEQYF.

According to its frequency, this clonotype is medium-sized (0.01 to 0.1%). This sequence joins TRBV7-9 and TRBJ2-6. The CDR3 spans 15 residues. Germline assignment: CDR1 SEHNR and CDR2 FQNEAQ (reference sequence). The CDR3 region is CASSLAYSGANVLTF. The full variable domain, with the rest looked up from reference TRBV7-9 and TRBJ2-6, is DTGVSQNPRHKITKRGQNVTFRCDPISEHNRLYWYRQTLGQGPEFLTYFQNEAQLEKSRLLSDRFSAERPKGSFSTLEIQRTEQGDSAMYLCASSLAYSGANVLTFGAGSRLTVL.

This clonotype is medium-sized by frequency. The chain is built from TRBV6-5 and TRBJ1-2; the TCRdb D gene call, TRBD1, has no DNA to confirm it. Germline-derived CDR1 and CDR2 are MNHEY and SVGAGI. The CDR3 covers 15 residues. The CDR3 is CASSYSSGGNYGYTF.

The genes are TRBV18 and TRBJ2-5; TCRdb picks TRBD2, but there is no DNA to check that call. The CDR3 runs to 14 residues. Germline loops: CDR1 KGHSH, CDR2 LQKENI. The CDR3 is CASSPLLAEETQYF.

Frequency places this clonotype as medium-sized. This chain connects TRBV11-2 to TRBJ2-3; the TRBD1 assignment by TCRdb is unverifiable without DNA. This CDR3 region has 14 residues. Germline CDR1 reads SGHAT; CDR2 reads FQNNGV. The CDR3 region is CASSKSPSSDTQYF.

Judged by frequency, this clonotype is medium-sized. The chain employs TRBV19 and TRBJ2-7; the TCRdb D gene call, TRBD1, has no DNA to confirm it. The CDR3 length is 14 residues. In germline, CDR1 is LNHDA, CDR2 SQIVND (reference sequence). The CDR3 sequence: CASSMRQGVYEQYF.

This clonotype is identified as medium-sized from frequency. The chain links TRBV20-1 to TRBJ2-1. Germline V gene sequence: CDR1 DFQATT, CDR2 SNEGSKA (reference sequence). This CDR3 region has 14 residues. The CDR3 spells CSARPGQPYNEQFF.

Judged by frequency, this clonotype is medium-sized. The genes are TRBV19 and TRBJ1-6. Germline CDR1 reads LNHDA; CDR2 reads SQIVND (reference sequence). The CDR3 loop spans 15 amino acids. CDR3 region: CASKAGSSYNSPLHF.

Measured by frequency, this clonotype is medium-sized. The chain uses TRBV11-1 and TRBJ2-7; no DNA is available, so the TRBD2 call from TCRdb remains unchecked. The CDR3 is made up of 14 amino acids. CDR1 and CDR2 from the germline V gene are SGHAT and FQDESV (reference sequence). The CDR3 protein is CASSPLAGRYEQYF.